This T cell receptor beta chain was captured in a study of regulatory T cells in long-lasting Graves disease. Time point reported: newly diagnosed GD, antithyroid drugs for less than 3 months. RNA isolated from PBMCs was used to make the TCR library. This clonotype appeared many times. The CDR3 sequence is 13 residues long. V gave up 1 base and J gave up 12 bases, with 16 bases separating them. CDR1 is SGHKS, CDR2 YYEKEE, per germline (reference sequence). Investigators prepared the TCR beta libraries by applying iRepertoire HTBI primers and Arm-PCR of CDR3 regions. TCRdb reprocessed the multiplex PCR reads with MiXCR, giving one entry per CDR3 protein. The sample yields hundreds of thousands of distinct CDR3 sequences, about 17% seen once. These data were likewise used in another study, on T cells in Graves' hyperthyroidism and ophthalmopathy. As that study records: RT-PCR in the first round (using the HTBI primer set) targeted the TCR CDR3. Blood held most thyroid clonotypes expanded above 0.001 frequency.

This clonotype was sampled from a woman aged 30 to 39 with Graves disease. The chain uses TRBV5-5 and TRBJ1-2; the D is unclear. The source was peripheral blood mononuclear cells (PBMCs), collected at new diagnosis, from a patient treated with antithyroid drugs. CDR3: CASSLHQLFQDTF. CDR3 nucleotide sequence: TGTGCCAGCAGCTTGCACCAACTCTTCCAGGACACCTTC.